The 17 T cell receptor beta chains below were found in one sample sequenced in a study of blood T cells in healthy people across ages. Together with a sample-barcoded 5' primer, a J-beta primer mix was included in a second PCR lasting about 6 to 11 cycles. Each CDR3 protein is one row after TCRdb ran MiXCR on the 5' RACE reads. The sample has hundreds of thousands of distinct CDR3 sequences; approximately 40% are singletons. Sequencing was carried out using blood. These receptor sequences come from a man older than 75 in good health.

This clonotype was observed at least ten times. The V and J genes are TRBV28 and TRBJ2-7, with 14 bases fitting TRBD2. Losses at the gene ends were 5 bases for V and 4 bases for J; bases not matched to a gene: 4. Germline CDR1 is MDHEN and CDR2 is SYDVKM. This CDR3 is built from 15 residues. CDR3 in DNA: TGTGCCAGCAGTACCGGGACTAGCGGGAGTTACGAGCAGTACTTC. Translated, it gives CASSTGTSGSYEQYF.

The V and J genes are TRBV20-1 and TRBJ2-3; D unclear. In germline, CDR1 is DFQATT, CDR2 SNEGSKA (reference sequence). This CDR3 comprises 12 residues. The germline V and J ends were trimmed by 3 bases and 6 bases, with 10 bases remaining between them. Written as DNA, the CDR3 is TGCAGTGCTAGTTCCGGAGTTGATACGCAGTATTTT. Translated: CSASSGVDTQYF.

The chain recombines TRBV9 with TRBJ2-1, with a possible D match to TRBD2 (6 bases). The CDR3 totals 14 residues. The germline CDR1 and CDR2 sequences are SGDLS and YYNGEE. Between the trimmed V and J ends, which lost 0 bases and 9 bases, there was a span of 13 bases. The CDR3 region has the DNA TGTGCCAGCAGCGTAGGTGGTAGCGGCGGTGAGCAGTTCTTC. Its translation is CASSVGGSGGEQFF.

The CDR3 is CSVASGGYSAGELFF. CDR3 sequence (DNA): TGCAGCGTCGCTAGCGGGGGGTATTCTGCCGGGGAGCTGTTTTTT. The rearrangement joins TRBV29-1 to TRBJ2-2, with 11 bases aligning to TRBD2. The germline V gene encodes CDR1 SQVTM and CDR2 ANQGSEA. This CDR3 is 15 amino acids long. Trimming at V came to 6 bases and at J to 6 bases, leaving 9 bases not matched to a gene.

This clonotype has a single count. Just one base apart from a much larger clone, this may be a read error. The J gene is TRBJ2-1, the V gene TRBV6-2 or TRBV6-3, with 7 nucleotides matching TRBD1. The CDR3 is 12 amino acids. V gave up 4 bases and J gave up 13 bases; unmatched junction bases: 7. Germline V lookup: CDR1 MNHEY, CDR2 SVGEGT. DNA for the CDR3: TGTGCCAGCAGTTGGACAGGAGAGACCCAGTTCTTC. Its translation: CASSWTGETQFF.

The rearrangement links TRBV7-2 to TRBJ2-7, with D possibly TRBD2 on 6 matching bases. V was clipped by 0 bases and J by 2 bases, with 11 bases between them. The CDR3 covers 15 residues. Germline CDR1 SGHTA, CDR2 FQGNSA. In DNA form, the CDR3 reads TGTGCCAGCAGCTTAGCGGGGGGTAATCCCTACGAGCAGTACTTC. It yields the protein CASSLAGGNPYEQYF.

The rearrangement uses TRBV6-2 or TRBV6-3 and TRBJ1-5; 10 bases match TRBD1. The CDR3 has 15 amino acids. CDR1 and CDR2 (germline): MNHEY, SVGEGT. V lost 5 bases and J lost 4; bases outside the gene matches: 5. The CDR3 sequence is CASSGRGQGNQPQHF. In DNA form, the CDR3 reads TGTGCCAGCAGTGGCAGGGGACAGGGGAATCAGCCCCAGCATTTT.

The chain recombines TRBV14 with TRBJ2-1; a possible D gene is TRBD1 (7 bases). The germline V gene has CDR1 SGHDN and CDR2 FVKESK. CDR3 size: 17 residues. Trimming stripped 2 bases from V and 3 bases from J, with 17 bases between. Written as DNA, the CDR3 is TGTGCCAGCAGCCAACTAAAGGACAGGAGGGACTACAATGAGCAGTTCTTC. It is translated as CASSQLKDRRDYNEQFF.

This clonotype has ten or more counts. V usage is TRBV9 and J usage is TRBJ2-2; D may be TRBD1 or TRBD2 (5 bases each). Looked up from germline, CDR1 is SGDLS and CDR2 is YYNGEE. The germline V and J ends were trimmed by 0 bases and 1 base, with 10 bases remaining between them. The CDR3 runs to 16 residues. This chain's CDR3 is CASSVDRGLNTGELFF. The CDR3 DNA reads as TGTGCCAGCAGCGTAGATCGGGGCCTGAACACCGGGGAGCTGTTTTTT.

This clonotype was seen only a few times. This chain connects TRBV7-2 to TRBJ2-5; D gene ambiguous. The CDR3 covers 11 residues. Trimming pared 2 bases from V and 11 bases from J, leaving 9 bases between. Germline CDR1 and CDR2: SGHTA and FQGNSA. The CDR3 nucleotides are TGTGCCAGCAGCTTAAGGCGACTTCAGTACTTC. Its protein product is CASSLRRLQYF.

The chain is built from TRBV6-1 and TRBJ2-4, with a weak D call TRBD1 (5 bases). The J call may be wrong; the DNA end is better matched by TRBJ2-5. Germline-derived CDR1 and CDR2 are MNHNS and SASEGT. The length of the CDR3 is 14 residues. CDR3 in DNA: TGTGCCAGCAGTGGCGGACACATCCAAGAGACCCAGTACTTC. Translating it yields CASSGGHIQETQYF.

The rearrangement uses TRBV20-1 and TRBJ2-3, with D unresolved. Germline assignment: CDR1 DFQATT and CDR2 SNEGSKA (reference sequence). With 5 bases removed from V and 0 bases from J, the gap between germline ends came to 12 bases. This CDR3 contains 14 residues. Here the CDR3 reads CSADPGSSTDTQYF. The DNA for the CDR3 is TGCAGTGCTGATCCCGGGTCCAGCACAGATACGCAGTATTTT.

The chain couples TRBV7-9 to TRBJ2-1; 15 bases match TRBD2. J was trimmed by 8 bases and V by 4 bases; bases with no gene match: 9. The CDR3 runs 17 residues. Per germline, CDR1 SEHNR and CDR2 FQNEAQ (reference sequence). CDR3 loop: CASSSNLGLAGGHEQFF. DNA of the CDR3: TGTGCCAGCAGCTCCAACCTCGGACTAGCGGGGGGGCATGAGCAGTTCTTC.

The CDR3 DNA reads TGTGCCAGCAGCTTACGCCCAACCTTGATGAGCAATCAGCCCCAGCATTTT. Residues: CASSLRPTLMSNQPQHF. J is TRBJ1-5 and V is TRBV7-2; no definite D call. The germline CDR1 and CDR2 sequences are SGHTA and FQGNSA. The CDR3 consists of 17 residues. V shed 2 bases and J shed 1 base, with 15 bases lying between them.

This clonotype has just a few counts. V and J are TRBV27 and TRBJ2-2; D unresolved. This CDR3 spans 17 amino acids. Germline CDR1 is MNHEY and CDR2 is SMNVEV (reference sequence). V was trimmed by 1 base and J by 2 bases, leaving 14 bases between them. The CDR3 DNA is TGTGCCAGCAGTTTATGGATTCGGGCACCCAACACCGGGGAGCTGTTTTTT. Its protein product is CASSLWIRAPNTGELFF.

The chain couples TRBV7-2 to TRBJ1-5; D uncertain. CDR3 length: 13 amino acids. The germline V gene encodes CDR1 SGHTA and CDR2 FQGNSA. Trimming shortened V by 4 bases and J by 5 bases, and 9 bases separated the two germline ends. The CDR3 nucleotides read TGTGCCAGCAGCTCCCGTCGGGATCAGCCCCAGCATTTT. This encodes CASSSRRDQPQHF.

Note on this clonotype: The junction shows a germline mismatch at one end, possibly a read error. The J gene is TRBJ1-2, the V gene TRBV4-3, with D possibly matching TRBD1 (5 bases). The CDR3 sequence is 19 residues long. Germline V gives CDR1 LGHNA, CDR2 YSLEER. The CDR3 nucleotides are TGCGCCAGCGGCCAAGTTTACGGGGGAGCGACCCCCTCGAACTATGGCTACACCTTC. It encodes CASGQVYGGATPSNYGYTF.